The 21 T cell receptor beta chains below were found in one sample sequenced in a study of tumor and adjacent non-tumor tissue in lung cancer. The template was RNA from unsorted bulk tissue. Three rounds of nested PCR, following a modified ARM-PCR protocol, produced the TCRbeta library. Each CDR3 protein is one row after TCRdb ran MiXCR on the multiplex PCR reads. The data show roughly 220,000 distinct CDR3 sequences, with 71% seen just once and around 27% held by the top ten. The sample taken for sequencing was lung tumor tissue. The receptor set was obtained from a man in his 60s with non-small cell lung cancer.

Turning to this clonotype: Lacking the conserved final phenylalanine or tryptophan, this CDR3 likely reflects a read error. The chain employs TRBV20-1 and TRBJ1-1; tentatively, D is TRBD1 (6 bases). Germline lookup yields CDR1 DFQATT and CDR2 SNEGSKA (reference sequence). The V gene lost 5 bases and the J gene lost 1 base, with 14 bases spanning the gap. The CDR3 loop spans 14 amino acids. CDR3 protein: CSAGDIYTNTEAFL. The CDR3 nucleotides read TGCAGTGCTGGGGACATCTACACGAACACTGAAGCTTTCCTT.

To note about this clonotype: One junction end does not reproduce the germline sequence, and a read error may be involved. The chain has TRBV12-3 or TRBV12-4 and TRBJ2-3, with no clear D. The CDR3 runs to 13 residues. The CDR3 DNA sequence: TGTGTCAGCGCCCCCGTTAGCACAGATACGCAATATTTT. It translates to CVSAPVSTDTQYF.

The rearrangement uses TRBV5-4 and TRBJ1-2; the D gene is possibly TRBD1 (6 bases). This CDR3 is built from 13 residues. Germline V CDR1 and CDR2: SGHNT, YYREEE (reference sequence). Between the trimmed V and J ends, which lost 9 bases and 6 bases, there was a span of 18 bases. CDR3 in amino acids: CANTSGTSNGYTF. CDR3 coding DNA: TGTGCCAACACCTCCGGGACATCTAATGGCTACACCTTC.

CDR3 sequence: CSMIGVGGAYEQYF. The CDR3 DNA sequence: TGCAGCATGATCGGGGTAGGGGGTGCCTACGAGCAGTACTTC. This chain connects TRBV29-1 to TRBJ2-7; D may be TRBD1 (6 bases). Trimming pared 8 bases from V and 2 bases from J, leaving 19 bases between. This CDR3 is 14 amino acids long. Germline assignment: CDR1 SQVTM and CDR2 ANQGSEA.

The sample holds one count of this clonotype. A read error may account for a junction end that differs from germline. J is TRBJ1-3 and V is TRBV12-3 or TRBV12-4; no firm D call. CDR3 length: 13 amino acids. The CDR3 coding sequence is TGTGCCAGCAGCTTGGTATCGAGAAACATCATATATTTT. Residues: CASSLVSRNIIYF.

In regard to this clonotype: A much larger clone is a single base away; this may be a read error. The J gene is TRBJ2-2, the V gene TRBV29-1; the match to TRBD2 covers 10 bases. Germline V gives CDR1 SQVTM, CDR2 ANQGSEA. The CDR3 length is 17 residues. The CDR3 coding sequence is TGCAGCGTTGAAATACTAGCGGGGAGTTCGAACACCGGGAAGCTGTTTTTT. Translating gives CSVEILAGSSNTGKLFF.

The V gene is TRBV20-1, the J gene TRBJ1-5; 8 bases line up with TRBD1. This CDR3 comprises 14 residues. Per germline, CDR1 DFQATT and CDR2 SNEGSKA (reference sequence). Trimming removed 3 bases from V and 6 bases from J; junction bases left unmatched: 7. This CDR3 is CSARRQGAGQPQHF. In nucleotides, the CDR3 is TGCAGTGCTAGGAGGCAGGGGGCCGGTCAGCCCCAGCATTTT.

For this clonotype: This may arise from a read error, as a much more abundant clone is one base away. This sequence joins TRBV20-1 and TRBJ1-1; D is perhaps TRBD1 (6 bases). The CDR3 has 15 amino acids. Germline CDR1 and CDR2: DFQATT and SNEGSKA (reference sequence). V lost 0 bases, J lost 3 bases, and 14 bases lay in between. CDR3 nucleotide sequence: TGCAGTGCTAGAGATCCCAGGGGAGAGGACACTGAAGCTTTCTTT. It encodes CSARDPRGEDTEAFF.

This clonotype was observed once. The germline gene is not matched at one end of the junction; a read error may be the cause. The chain employs TRBV11-2 and TRBJ2-2, with D perhaps TRBD1 or TRBD2 (5 bases each). Per germline, CDR1 SGHAT and CDR2 FQNNGV. This CDR3 has 15 residues. CDR3 region: CVSSPAVVWTGDLFF. CDR3 nucleotides: TGTGTCAGCAGCCCGGCAGTGGTGTGGACCGGGGACCTGTTTTTT.

This chain links TRBV11-2 with TRBJ2-7; D is undetermined. The CDR3 runs to 14 residues. Germline V gives CDR1 SGHAT, CDR2 FQNNGV. The V and J ends lost 7 bases and 0 bases respectively, with 13 bases between them. The CDR3 region has the DNA TGTGCCAGCAAAATACTGCACAGCTCCTACGAGCAGTACTTC. As protein: CASKILHSSYEQYF.

In this sample, this clonotype turned up a few times. This sequence may be a read error, since a much larger clone differs from it by one base. The chain has TRBV20-1 and TRBJ2-3; D is ambiguous. V shed 4 bases and J shed 9 bases, with 11 bases lying between them. The CDR3 extends over 11 amino acids. The V gene's germline CDR1 is DFQATT and CDR2 SNEGSKA (reference sequence). CDR3 nucleotides: TGCAGTGCTAATCATAGCAACACGCAGTATTTT. Its protein product is CSANHSNTQYF.

A note on this clonotype: One junction end disagrees with the germline gene, perhaps due to a read error. The V call is TRBV29-1, the J call TRBJ1-5; D may be TRBD1 (5 bases). This CDR3 region has 15 residues. Looked up from germline, CDR1 is SQVTM and CDR2 is ANQGSEA. The CDR3 spells CSVKTYGGGDQPQLF. CDR3 nucleotide sequence: TGCAGCGTCAAGACGTACGGGGGGGGTGATCAGCCACAGCTTTTT.

This clonotype has a single count. This sequence may be a read error, since a much larger clone differs from it by one base. V and J are TRBV20-1 and TRBJ2-5, with 7 bases that match TRBD2. This CDR3 spans 16 amino acids. After removal of 8 bases from V and 1 base from J, the junction contained 16 bases not matched to a gene. Germline V lookup: CDR1 DFQATT, CDR2 SNEGSKA (reference sequence). The CDR3 is CSTKPPWTSRQETQYF. The CDR3 DNA reads TGCAGTACTAAGCCACCCTGGACTAGTCGCCAAGAGACCCAGTACTTC.

In the case of this clonotype: A much larger clone sits a single nucleotide away, making a read error possible. The chain carries TRBV29-1 and TRBJ2-1; 7 bases agree with TRBD1. The trim removed 7 bases at V and 5 bases at J, leaving 11 bases unmatched. The CDR3 extends over 14 amino acids. CDR1 and CDR2 (germline): SQVTM, ANQGSEA. The CDR3 region is CSAEGQVIHNEQFF. The CDR3 DNA reads TGCAGCGCCGAAGGACAGGTCATACACAATGAGCAGTTCTTC.

This clonotype is a singleton in its sample. V usage is TRBV6-2 or TRBV6-3 and J usage is TRBJ2-5; D may be TRBD1 (5 bases). Germline assignment: CDR1 MNHEY and CDR2 SVGEGT. This CDR3 comprises 13 residues. The germline V and J ends were trimmed by 8 bases and 2 bases, with 12 bases remaining between them. CDR3: CASWRQTQETQYF. The CDR3 DNA follows: TGTGCCAGCTGGAGACAGACACAAGAGACCCAGTACTTC.

A note on this clonotype: Just one base apart from a much larger clone, this may be a read error. The rearrangement uses TRBV20-1 and TRBJ2-1, with TRBD2 matching 10 bases. With 2 bases clipped from V and 9 bases from J, the junction kept 13 bases outside the gene matches. The germline CDR1 and CDR2 sequences are DFQATT and SNEGSKA (reference sequence). The CDR3 sequence is 16 residues long. In nucleotides, the CDR3 is TGCAGTGCTAGACATCCACTGTCTAGCGGGGGCCGTGAGCAGTTCTTC. This gives the protein CSARHPLSSGGREQFF.

Details on this clonotype: It may be a read error: a sequence one base away is much more abundant. The chain's CDR3 is CSVGEVGRAKNIQYF. CDR3 DNA: TGCAGCGTTGGAGAGGTGGGCAGAGCCAAAAACATTCAGTACTTC. The V gene is TRBV29-1, the J gene TRBJ2-4; D unclear. V lost 4 bases and J lost 0, with 13 bases in between. The germline V gene has CDR1 SQVTM and CDR2 ANQGSEA. This CDR3 has 15 amino acids. Together with reference TRBV29-1 and TRBJ2-4, the CDR3 gives the full variable domain: SAVISQKPSRDICQRGTSLTIQCQVDSQVTMMFWYRQQPGQSLTLIATANQGSEATYESGFVIDKFPISRPNLTFSTLTVSNMSPEDSSIYLCSVGEVGRAKNIQYFGAGTRLSVL.

Worth noting for this clonotype: Possible read error: a much larger clone is one base away. The V gene is TRBV20-1, the J gene TRBJ2-1; 10 positions agree with TRBD2. The length of the CDR3 is 15 residues. Germline V lookup: CDR1 DFQATT, CDR2 SNEGSKA (reference sequence). The V gene end was trimmed by 7 bases and the J gene end by 5 bases; junction bases not matched to a gene: 11. The CDR3 sequence is CSGNQLAGRNNEQFF. For the CDR3, the DNA is TGCAGTGGTAACCAACTAGCGGGGAGGAACAATGAGCAGTTCTTC.

Worth noting for this clonotype: A much larger clone differs by one base, so this may be a read error. The chain combines TRBV20-1 with TRBJ1-1; no clear D. The CDR3 loop spans 14 amino acids. Germline V CDR1 and CDR2: DFQATT, SNEGSKA (reference sequence). The CDR3 coding sequence is TGCAGTGCTAGAGATGAAGGGCCGAACTCTGAAGCTTTCTTT. It is translated as CSARDEGPNSEAFF.

This clonotype was observed once. It is likely a read error, because the conserved phenylalanine at the end of the CDR3 is missing. The rearrangement joins TRBV29-1 to TRBJ1-1; D remains unclear. Germline lookup yields CDR1 SQVTM and CDR2 ANQGSEA. CDR3 size: 12 residues. The CDR3 DNA sequence: TGTAGCGTTGAAAGTGGATCCACTGAAGCTTTCTCT. Translated, it gives CSVESGSTEAFS.

The chain recombines TRBV11-2 with TRBJ1-1, with D hard to call. CDR1 and CDR2 from the germline V gene are SGHAT and FQNNGV. The length of the CDR3 is 16 residues. The V gene lost 1 base and the J gene lost 1 base, with 13 bases spanning the gap. In DNA form, the CDR3 reads TGTGCCAGCAGCTTAGGTCCGGGGTCTTCGAACACTGAAGCTTTCTTT. It yields the protein CASSLGPGSSNTEAFF.